This T cell receptor beta chain emerged from a study of T cell responses to AZD1222 COVID-19 vaccine. Notes on the study in general: Clonal diversity may have been underestimated, and the donors were mostly white British, with more females than males.

As concerns this clone: What it binds is not known.

This CDR3 contains 12 residues. Germline CDR1 SEHNR, CDR2 FQNEAQ (reference sequence). The ends were cut back, 2 bases at V and 4 bases at J, with 6 bases in the middle. The assay was immunoSEQ multiplex PCR, and TCRdb's table has in-frame clones only and misses some. The data show roughly 140,000 clones, roughly nine tenths seen once. The sample consisted of peripheral blood, taken on day 0 of AZD1222 vaccination. The chain has TRBV7-9 and TRBJ2-7; D uncertain. The clonotype originates from an adult in good health. The CDR3 region has the DNA TGTGCCAGCAGCTTACTTCGGTACGAGCAGTACTTC. Residues: CASSLLRYEQYF. Full variable domain (outside the CDR3, taken from reference TRBV7-9 and TRBJ2-7): DTGVSQNPRHKITKRGQNVTFRCDPISEHNRLYWYRQTLGQGPEFLTYFQNEAQLEKSRLLSDRFSAERPKGSFSTLEIQRTEQGDSAMYLCASSLLRYEQYFGPGTRLTVT.